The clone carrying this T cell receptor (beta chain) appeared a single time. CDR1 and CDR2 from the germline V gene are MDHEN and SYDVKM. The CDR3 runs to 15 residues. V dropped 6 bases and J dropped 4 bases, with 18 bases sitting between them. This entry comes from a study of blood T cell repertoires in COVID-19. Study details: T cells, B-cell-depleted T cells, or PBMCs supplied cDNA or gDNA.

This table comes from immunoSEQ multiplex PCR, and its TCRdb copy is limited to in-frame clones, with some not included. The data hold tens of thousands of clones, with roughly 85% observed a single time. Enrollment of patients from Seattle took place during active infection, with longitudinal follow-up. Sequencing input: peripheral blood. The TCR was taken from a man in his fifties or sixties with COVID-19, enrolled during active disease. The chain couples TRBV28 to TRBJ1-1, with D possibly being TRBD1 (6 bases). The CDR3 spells CASRPGTSGPTEAFF. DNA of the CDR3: TGTGCCAGCAGACCCGGGACATCGGGGCCCACTGAAGCTTTCTTT.